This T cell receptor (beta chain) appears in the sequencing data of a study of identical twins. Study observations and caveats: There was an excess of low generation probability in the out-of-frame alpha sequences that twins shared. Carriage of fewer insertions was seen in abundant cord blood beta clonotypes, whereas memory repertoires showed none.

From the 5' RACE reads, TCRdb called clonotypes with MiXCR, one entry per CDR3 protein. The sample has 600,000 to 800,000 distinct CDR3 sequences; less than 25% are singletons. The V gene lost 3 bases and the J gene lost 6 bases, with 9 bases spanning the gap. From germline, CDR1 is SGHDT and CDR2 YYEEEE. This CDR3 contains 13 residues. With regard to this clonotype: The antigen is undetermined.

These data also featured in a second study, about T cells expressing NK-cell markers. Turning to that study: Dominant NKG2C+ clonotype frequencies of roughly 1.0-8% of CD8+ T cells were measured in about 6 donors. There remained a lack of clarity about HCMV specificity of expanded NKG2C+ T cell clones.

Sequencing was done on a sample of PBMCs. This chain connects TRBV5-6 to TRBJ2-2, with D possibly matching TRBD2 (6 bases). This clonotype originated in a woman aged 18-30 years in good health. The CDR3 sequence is CASSWRLAGELFF. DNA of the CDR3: TGTGCCAGCAGCTGGAGACTAGCCGGGGAGCTGTTTTTT.